This entry concerns a single T cell receptor beta chain. PCR primers comprised 60 Vbeta and 13 Jbeta primers. The table came from immunoSEQ multiplex PCR; TCRdb's copy has only in-frame clones and leaves some out. The profile covers about 190,000 clones, with 81% appearing a single time and around 4% taken by the ten largest. This entry comes from a study of cytomegalovirus exposure and HLA in healthy donors. The CDR3 runs 14 residues. Germline-derived CDR1 and CDR2 are SGDLS and YYNGEE. The V gene end was trimmed by 4 bases and the J gene end by 1 base; junction bases not matched to a gene: 2. Sequencing was performed on PBMCs. The receptor comes from a middle-aged man in good health and CMV-seronegative. This chain links TRBV9 with TRBJ2-3; the match to TRBD2 covers 8 bases. In nucleotides, the CDR3 is TGTGCCAGCAGCAATAGCGGGGGCACAGATACGCAGTATTTT. This sequence encodes CASSNSGGTDTQYF.